These 20 T cell receptor beta chains were sequenced from one sample in a study of T cell changes during pregnancy in multiple sclerosis. Profiled with immunoSEQ multiplex PCR; TCRdb holds only in-frame clones, not every one. The sample shows about 40,000 clones, more than 90% of them seen only once. The material sequenced was CD8+ T cells from peripheral blood mononuclear cells, taken in the first trimester of pregnancy. All receptors come from a female donor with multiple sclerosis, enrolled in a pregnancy study.

The chain carries TRBV9 and TRBJ2-3, with 11 bases matching TRBD1. CDR1 and CDR2 (germline): SGDLS, YYNGEE. The CDR3 is 19 amino acids. V shed 1 base and J 1 base; nucleotides not matched to a gene: 11. The CDR3 here is CASSVNRDRGSWGTDTQYF. The CDR3 nucleotides read TGTGCCAGCAGCGTAAATCGGGACAGGGGGTCTTGGGGCACAGATACGCAGTATTTT.

This chain joins TRBV2 and TRBJ2-7; the D is unclear. The CDR3 runs 13 residues. V shed 0 bases and J shed 3 bases, with 6 bases lying between them. Germline CDR1 SNHLY, CDR2 FYNNEI. CDR3 region: CASSEAASYEQYF. The CDR3 DNA sequence: TGTGCCAGCAGTGAAGCGGCCAGCTACGAGCAGTACTTC.

J is TRBJ1-1 and V is TRBV2; 8 bases fit TRBD1. V was clipped by 3 bases and J by 6 bases; unmatched bases: 9. The germline gives CDR1 SNHLY, CDR2 FYNNEI. This CDR3 is built from 15 residues. The CDR3 here is CASSDLGQGVPEAFF. The CDR3 coding sequence is TGTGCCAGCAGTGACCTTGGACAGGGCGTACCTGAAGCTTTCTTT.

The chain has TRBV19 and TRBJ1-2; 9 positions match TRBD1. The J segment lost 8 bases and the V segment lost 6 bases, leaving 10 bases of the junction unmatched. The CDR3 totals 14 residues. Germline V gene data show CDR1 as LNHDA and CDR2 as SQIVND (reference sequence). The CDR3, as DNA: TGTGCCAGTAGCCCTACAGGGGGCGCGGGGGGCTACACCTTC. Residues: CASSPTGGAGGYTF.

The chain joins TRBV9 to TRBJ1-5; D is possibly TRBD1 (5 bases). The CDR3 has 15 residues. Trimming cost V 0 bases and J 5 bases, with 12 bases left between them. The germline gives CDR1 SGDLS, CDR2 YYNGEE. The CDR3 spells CASSVGFGGYQPQHF. In DNA, the CDR3 is TGTGCCAGCAGCGTAGGGTTTGGGGGGTATCAGCCCCAGCATTTT.

The chain employs TRBV27 and TRBJ1-4; tentative D call: TRBD1 (6 bases). The CDR3 loop spans 16 amino acids. Germline assignment: CDR1 MNHEY and CDR2 SMNVEV (reference sequence). Trimming took off 1 base at V and 5 bases at J, with 14 bases between the two ends. CDR3 DNA sequence: TGTGCCAGCAGTTTATGGGGCGGGGGCTTAAATGAAAAACTGTTTTTT. Amino acid sequence: CASSLWGGGLNEKLFF. Full variable domain (missing parts from reference TRBV27 and TRBJ1-4): EAQVTQNPRYLITVTGKKLTVTCSQNMNHEYMSWYRQDPGLGLRQIYYSMNVEVTDKGDVPEGYKVSRKEKRNFPLILESPSPNQTSLYFCASSLWGGGLNEKLFFGSGTQLSVL.

The gene calls are TRBV6-1 and TRBJ2-2, with 12 bases that match TRBD1. The CDR3 covers 17 residues. Germline CDR1 is MNHNS and CDR2 is SASEGT. V lost 0 bases to trimming and J lost 6 bases; unmatched junction nucleotides: 5. The CDR3 DNA reads as TGTGCCAGCAGTGAAGCGCTAGGGACAGGGGGCTCCGGGGAGCTGTTTTTT. The encoded protein is CASSEALGTGGSGELFF.

The V call is TRBV6-1, the J call TRBJ2-7; D call uncertain. CDR3 length: 9 residues. V gave up 6 bases and J gave up 5 bases, with 2 bases separating them. CDR1 is MNHNS and CDR2 is SASEGT in the germline V gene. Here the CDR3 DNA reads TGTGCCAGCAGCGACGAGCAGTACTTC. This sequence encodes CASSDEQYF.

This CDR3 reads CASSTGTDSYNSPLHF. CDR3 DNA: TGTGCCAGCAGCACAGGGACAGACTCTTATAATTCACCCCTCCACTTT. This chain links TRBV7-6 with TRBJ1-6, with 7 bases aligning to TRBD1. Unmatched junction bases numbered 8, after V lost 5 bases and J lost 4 bases. Germline V gives CDR1 SGHVS, CDR2 FNYEAQ. The CDR3 has 16 residues. Drawing the rest from reference TRBV7-6 and TRBJ1-6, the complete variable domain is GAGVSQSPRYKVTKRGQDVALRCDPISGHVSLYWYRQALGQGPEFLTYFNYEAQQDKSGLPNDRFSAERPEGSISTLTIQRTEQRDSAMYRCASSTGTDSYNSPLHFGNGTRLTVT.

The V call is TRBV13, the J call TRBJ2-7, with D maybe TRBD2 (6 bases). V was pared by 5 bases and J by 9 bases, with 29 bases between. This CDR3 region has 17 residues. Per the germline V gene, CDR1 is PRHDT and CDR2 is FYEKMQ (reference sequence). The CDR3 is CASSRDGGTGAVVPQYF. CDR3 nucleotide sequence: TGTGCCAGCAGCCGGGACGGTGGGACTGGAGCAGTGGTCCCGCAGTACTTC.

The chain combines TRBV30 with TRBJ1-3; a possible D gene is TRBD1 (5 bases). Germline CDR1 GTSNPN, CDR2 SVGIG (reference sequence). Trimming pared 8 bases from V and 2 bases from J, leaving 13 bases between. This CDR3 is 13 amino acids long. Here the CDR3 reads CAVDSNAGNTIYF. DNA for the CDR3: TGTGCCGTTGACAGTAACGCTGGAAACACCATATATTTT. Variable domain in full (rest from reference TRBV30 and TRBJ1-3): SQTIHQWPATLVQPVGSPLSLECTVEGTSNPNLYWYRQAAGRGLQLLFYSVGIGQISSEVPQNLSASRPQDRQFILSSKKLLLSDSGFYLCAVDSNAGNTIYFGEGSWLTVV.

The CDR3 bases are TGTGCCAGCTCACCGCGGCAATGGTATGGCTACACCTTC. It is translated as CASSPRQWYGYTF. The chain links TRBV18 to TRBJ1-2; D remains ambiguous. CDR1 KGHSH and CDR2 LQKENI come from the germline V gene. V lost 3 bases and J lost 5, with 10 bases in between. The CDR3 length is 13 residues.

The chain combines TRBV11-2 with TRBJ2-3, with D uncertain. Germline values: CDR1 SGHAT, CDR2 FQNNGV. The CDR3 consists of 13 residues. V lost 1 base to trimming and J lost 6 bases, with 8 bases between them. CDR3 loop: CASSLGVGDTQYF. DNA of the CDR3: TGTGCCAGCAGCTTAGGAGTCGGGGATACGCAGTATTTT.

The V and J genes are TRBV7-2 and TRBJ2-7; D is possibly TRBD2 (6 bases). The germline CDR1 and CDR2 sequences are SGHTA and FQGNSA. The CDR3 has 15 residues. V was pared by 2 bases and J by 3 bases, with 14 bases between. As DNA, the CDR3 is TGTGCCAGCAGCTTATCGAATGCGGGGTTCTACGAGCAGTACTTC. This gives the protein CASSLSNAGFYEQYF.

The chain combines TRBV6-4 with TRBJ1-2, with a possible D match to TRBD1 (6 bases). The germline V gene has CDR1 MRHNA and CDR2 SNTAGT. The CDR3 loop spans 15 amino acids. Trimming took off 6 bases at V and 0 bases at J, with 14 bases between the two ends. CDR3 in DNA: TGTGCCAGCAGGGAGAGGGGACAAGCTAACTATGGCTACACCTTC. Its translation is CASRERGQANYGYTF.

This clone was counted once. This chain links TRBV27 with TRBJ1-4; tentatively, D is TRBD1 (6 bases). Looked up from germline, CDR1 is MNHEY and CDR2 is SMNVEV (reference sequence). This CDR3 region has 17 residues. V was clipped by 8 bases and J by 0 bases, with 19 bases between them. Here the CDR3 reads CASRAGASFATNEKLFF. In nucleotides, the CDR3 is TGTGCCAGCCGCGCGGGGGCTTCATTTGCAACTAATGAAAAACTGTTTTTT.

The rearrangement joins TRBV7-9 to TRBJ2-7, with D perhaps TRBD2 (6 bases). Trimming shortened V by 8 bases and J by 3 bases, and 14 bases separated the two germline ends. Germline lookup yields CDR1 SEHNR and CDR2 FQNEAQ (reference sequence). The CDR3 has 13 residues. The CDR3 protein is CASVFGGNYEQYF. The CDR3 DNA follows: TGTGCCAGCGTATTTGGGGGGAACTACGAGCAGTACTTC.

The chain recombines TRBV7-6 with TRBJ1-2; TRBD1 agrees at 11 bases. Trimming at V came to 5 bases and at J to 6 bases, leaving 5 bases not matched to a gene. CDR1 is SGHVS, CDR2 FNYEAQ, per germline. The CDR3 extends over 14 amino acids. This CDR3 reads CASSPDRGPDGYTF. The DNA for the CDR3 is TGTGCCAGCAGCCCGGACAGGGGGCCAGATGGCTACACCTTC.

The chain combines TRBV6-4 with TRBJ2-2, with D tentatively TRBD2 (5 bases). This CDR3 has 15 residues. V was shortened by 4 bases and J by 1 base, with 10 bases between the two germline ends. The germline gives CDR1 MRHNA, CDR2 SNTAGT. CDR3 sequence (DNA): TGTGCCAGCAGTGGAGAGGCGGGGAACACCGGGGAGCTGTTTTTT. It translates to CASSGEAGNTGELFF.

The chain couples TRBV5-1 to TRBJ2-7; 9 bases align to TRBD1. J lost 5 bases, V lost 6 bases, and 9 bases had no gene match. Germline assignment: CDR1 SGHRS and CDR2 YFSETQ. The CDR3 covers 14 residues. The CDR3 sequence: CASTTGTGNDEQYF. The CDR3 region has the DNA TGCGCCAGCACGACCGGGACAGGGAACGACGAGCAGTACTTC.